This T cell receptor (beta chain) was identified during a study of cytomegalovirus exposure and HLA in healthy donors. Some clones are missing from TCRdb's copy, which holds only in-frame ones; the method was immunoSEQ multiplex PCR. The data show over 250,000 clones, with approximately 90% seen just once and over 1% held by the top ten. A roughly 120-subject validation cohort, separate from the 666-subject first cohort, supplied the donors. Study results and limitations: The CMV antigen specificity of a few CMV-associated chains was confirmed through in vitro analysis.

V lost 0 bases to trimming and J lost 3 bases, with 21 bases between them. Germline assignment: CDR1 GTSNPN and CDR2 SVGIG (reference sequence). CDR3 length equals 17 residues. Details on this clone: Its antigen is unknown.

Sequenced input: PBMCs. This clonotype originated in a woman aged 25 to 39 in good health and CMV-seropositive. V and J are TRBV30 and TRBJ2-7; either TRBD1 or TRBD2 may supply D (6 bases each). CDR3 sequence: CAWSVLRDPRGDYEQYF. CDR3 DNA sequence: TGTGCCTGGAGTGTACTACGGGACCCAAGGGGGGACTACGAGCAGTACTTC.